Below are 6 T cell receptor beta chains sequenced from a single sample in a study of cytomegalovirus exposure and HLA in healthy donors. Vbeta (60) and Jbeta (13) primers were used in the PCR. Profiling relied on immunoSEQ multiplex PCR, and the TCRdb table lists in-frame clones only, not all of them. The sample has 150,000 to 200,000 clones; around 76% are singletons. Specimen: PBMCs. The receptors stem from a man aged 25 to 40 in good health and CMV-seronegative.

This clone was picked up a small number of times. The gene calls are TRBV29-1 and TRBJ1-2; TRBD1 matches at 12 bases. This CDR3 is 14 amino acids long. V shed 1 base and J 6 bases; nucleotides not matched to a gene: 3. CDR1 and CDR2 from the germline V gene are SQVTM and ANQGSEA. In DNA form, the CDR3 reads TGCAGCGTTGAAGTGGGGACAGGGGGCAATGGCTACACCTTC. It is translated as CSVEVGTGGNGYTF.

In DNA form, the CDR3 reads TGCGCCAGCAGCATTGGACTCGAGCAGTTCTTC. Translated: CASSIGLEQFF. The rearrangement joins TRBV5-1 to TRBJ2-1; possible D gene TRBD2, 5 bases. The CDR3 has 11 amino acids. V lost 4 bases, J lost 10 bases, and 9 bases lay in between. Germline assignment: CDR1 SGHRS and CDR2 YFSETQ.

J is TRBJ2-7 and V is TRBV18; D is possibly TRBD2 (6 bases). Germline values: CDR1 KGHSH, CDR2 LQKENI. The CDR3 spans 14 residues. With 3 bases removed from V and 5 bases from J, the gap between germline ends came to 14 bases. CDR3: CASSPPGGPDEQYF. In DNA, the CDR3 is TGTGCCAGCTCACCCCCCGGAGGGCCAGACGAGCAGTACTTC.

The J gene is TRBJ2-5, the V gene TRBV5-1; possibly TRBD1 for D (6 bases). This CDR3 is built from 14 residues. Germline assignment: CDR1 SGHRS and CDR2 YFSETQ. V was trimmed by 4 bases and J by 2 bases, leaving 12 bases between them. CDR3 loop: CASSGQTGQETQYF. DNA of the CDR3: TGCGCCAGCAGCGGACAAACAGGGCAAGAGACCCAGTACTTC.

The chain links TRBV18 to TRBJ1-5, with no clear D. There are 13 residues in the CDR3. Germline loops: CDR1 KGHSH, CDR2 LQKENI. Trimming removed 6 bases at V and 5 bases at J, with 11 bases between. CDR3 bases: TGTGCCAGCTCTGCATCAGCGGATCAGCCCCAGCATTTT. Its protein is CASSASADQPQHF.

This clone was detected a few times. The CDR3 sequence is CASSEVRSPLHF. The CDR3, as DNA: TGTGCCAGCAGTGAAGTTCGTTCACCCCTCCACTTT. This chain connects TRBV6-1 to TRBJ1-6; D remains unclear. The CDR3 extends over 12 amino acids. Trimming cost V 1 base and J 9 bases, with 4 bases left between them. Germline V lookup: CDR1 MNHNS, CDR2 SASEGT.